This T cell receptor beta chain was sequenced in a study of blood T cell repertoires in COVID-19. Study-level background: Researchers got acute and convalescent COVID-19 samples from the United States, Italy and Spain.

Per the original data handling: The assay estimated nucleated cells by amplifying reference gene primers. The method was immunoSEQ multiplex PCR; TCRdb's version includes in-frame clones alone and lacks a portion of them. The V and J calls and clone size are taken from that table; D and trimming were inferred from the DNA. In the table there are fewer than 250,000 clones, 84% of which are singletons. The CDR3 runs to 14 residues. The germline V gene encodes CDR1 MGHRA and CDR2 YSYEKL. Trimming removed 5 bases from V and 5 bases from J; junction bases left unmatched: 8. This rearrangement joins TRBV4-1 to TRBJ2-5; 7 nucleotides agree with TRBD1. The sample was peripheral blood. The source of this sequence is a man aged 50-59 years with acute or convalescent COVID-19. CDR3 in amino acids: CASSSRQGTETQYF. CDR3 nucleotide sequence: TGCGCCAGCAGCTCACGACAGGGCACCGAGACCCAGTACTTC.